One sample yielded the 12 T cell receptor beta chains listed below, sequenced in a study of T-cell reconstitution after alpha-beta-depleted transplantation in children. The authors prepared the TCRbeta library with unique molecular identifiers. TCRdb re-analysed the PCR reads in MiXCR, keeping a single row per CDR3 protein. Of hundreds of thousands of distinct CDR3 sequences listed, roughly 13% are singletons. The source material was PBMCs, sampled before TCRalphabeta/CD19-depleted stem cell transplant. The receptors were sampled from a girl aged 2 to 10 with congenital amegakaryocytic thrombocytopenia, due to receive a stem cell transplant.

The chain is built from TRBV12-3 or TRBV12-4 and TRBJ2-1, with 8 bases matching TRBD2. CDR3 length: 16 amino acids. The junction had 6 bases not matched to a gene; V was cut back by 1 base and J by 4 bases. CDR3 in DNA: TGTGCCAGCAGTTTAGGGGCTAGCGGGCCGTACAATGAGCAGTTCTTC. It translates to CASSLGASGPYNEQFF.

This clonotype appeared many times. CDR3 nucleotide sequence: TGTGCCACCAGCAGTGGATACATCGTGACTAGCGGAGCCTACAATGAGCAGTTCTTC. Encoded protein: CATSSGYIVTSGAYNEQFF. The chain couples TRBV15 to TRBJ2-1; TRBD2 agrees at 9 bases. CDR1 LNHNV and CDR2 YYDKDF come from the germline V gene (reference sequence). Trimming cost V 3 bases and J 2 bases; bases outside gene matches: 14. This CDR3 has 19 amino acids.

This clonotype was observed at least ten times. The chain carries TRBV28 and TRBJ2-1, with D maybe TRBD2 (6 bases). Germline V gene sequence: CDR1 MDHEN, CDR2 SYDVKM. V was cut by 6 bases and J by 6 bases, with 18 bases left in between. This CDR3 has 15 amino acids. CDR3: CASSFFTSTGNEQFF. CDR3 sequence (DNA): TGTGCCAGCAGCTTCTTCACTAGCACAGGCAATGAGCAGTTCTTC.

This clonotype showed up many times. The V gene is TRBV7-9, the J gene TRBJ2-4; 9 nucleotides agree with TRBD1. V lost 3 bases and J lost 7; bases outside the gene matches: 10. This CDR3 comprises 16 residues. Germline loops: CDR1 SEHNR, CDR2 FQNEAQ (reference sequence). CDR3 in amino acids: CASSFSWSGQGNIQYF. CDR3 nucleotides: TGTGCCAGCAGCTTTTCCTGGTCCGGACAGGGGAACATTCAGTACTTC.

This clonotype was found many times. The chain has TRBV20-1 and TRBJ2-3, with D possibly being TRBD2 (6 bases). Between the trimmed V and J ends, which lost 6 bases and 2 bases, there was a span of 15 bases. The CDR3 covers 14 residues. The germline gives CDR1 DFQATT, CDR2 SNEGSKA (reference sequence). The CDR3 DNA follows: TGCAGTGCACCTGTCGTGCGGGACACAGATACGCAGTATTTT. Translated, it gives CSAPVVRDTDTQYF.

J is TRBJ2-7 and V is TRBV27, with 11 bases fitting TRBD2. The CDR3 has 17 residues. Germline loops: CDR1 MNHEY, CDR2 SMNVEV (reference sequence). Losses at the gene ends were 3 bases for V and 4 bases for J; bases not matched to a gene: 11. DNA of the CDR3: TGTGCCAGCAGTTTCCCACGACTAGCGGGATACCCTTACGAGCAGTACTTC. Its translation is CASSFPRLAGYPYEQYF.

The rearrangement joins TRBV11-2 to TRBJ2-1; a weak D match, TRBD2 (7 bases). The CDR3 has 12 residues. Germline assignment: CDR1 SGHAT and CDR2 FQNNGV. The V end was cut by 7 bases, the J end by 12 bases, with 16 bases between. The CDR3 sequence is CASKGGGPTQFF. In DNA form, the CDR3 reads TGTGCCAGCAAGGGGGGGGGCCCTACGCAGTTCTTC.

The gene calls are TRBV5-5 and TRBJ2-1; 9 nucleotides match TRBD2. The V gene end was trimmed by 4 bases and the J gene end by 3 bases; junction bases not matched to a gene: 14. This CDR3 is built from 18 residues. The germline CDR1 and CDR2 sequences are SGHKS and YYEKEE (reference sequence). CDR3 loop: CASSTLSLASGIYNEQFF. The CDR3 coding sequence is TGTGCCAGCAGCACCCTTAGTTTGGCTAGCGGGATCTACAATGAGCAGTTCTTC.

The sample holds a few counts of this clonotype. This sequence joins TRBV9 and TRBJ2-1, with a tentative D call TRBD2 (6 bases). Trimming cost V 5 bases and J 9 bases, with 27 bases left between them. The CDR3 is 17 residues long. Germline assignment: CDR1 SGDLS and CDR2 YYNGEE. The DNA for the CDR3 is TGTGCCAGCAGTGAGTTCTACCCCGGAGGGCTTAGAGGTGAGCAGTTCTTC. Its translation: CASSEFYPGGLRGEQFF.

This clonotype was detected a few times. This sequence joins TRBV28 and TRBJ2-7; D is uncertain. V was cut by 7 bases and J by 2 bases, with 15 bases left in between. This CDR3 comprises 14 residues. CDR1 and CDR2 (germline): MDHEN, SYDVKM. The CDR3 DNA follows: TGTGCCAGCACCCGTGGAAGGGCGACCTACGAGCAGTACTTC. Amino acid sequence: CASTRGRATYEQYF. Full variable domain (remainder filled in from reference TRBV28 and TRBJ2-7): DVKVTQSSRYLVKRTGEKVFLECVQDMDHENMFWYRQDPGLGLRLIYFSYDVKMKEKGDIPEGYSVSREKKERFSLILESASTNQTSMYLCASTRGRATYEQYFGPGTRLTVT.

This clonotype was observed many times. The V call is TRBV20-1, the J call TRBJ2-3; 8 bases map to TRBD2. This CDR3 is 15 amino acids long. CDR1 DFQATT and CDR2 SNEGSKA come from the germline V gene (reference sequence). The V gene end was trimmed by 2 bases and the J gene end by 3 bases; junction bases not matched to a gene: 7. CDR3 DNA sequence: TGCAGTGCTAGACCCGGACTAGCTACGACAGATACGCAGTATTTT. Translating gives CSARPGLATTDTQYF.

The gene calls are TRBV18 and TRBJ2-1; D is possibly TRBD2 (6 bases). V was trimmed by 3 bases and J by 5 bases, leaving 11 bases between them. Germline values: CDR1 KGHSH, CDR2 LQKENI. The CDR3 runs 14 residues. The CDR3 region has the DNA TGTGCCAGCTCACCCGGGACTGAACACAATGAGCAGTTCTTC. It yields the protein CASSPGTEHNEQFF.